One T cell receptor (beta chain) is described in this entry. Under the authors' procedure: Amplification of reference gene primers was used by the study to estimate nucleated cell counts. Assay: immunoSEQ multiplex PCR; the TCRdb copy retains only in-frame clones and omits some. That table gives V, J and clone size, and the DNA gave D and trimming. Of 200,000 to 250,000 clones listed, around four fifths are singletons. The data belong to a study of blood T cell repertoires in COVID-19. Study-wide background: Sites in the United States, Italy and Spain provided acute and convalescent COVID-19 samples. The cDNA or gDNA used as material had been derived from T cells, B-cell-depleted T cells, or PBMCs.

Sequencing was done on a sample of peripheral blood. The TCR sequence derives from a woman in her forties or fifties with active or convalescent COVID-19.

CDR3 residues: CASSRGTADTQYF. CDR3 coding DNA: TGCGCCAGCAGCAGGGGGACGGCCGATACGCAGTATTTT. The chain uses TRBV5-1 and TRBJ2-3; maybe TRBD1 (6 bases). The germline V gene has CDR1 SGHRS and CDR2 YFSETQ. The CDR3 has 13 residues. The ends were cut back, 4 bases at V and 6 bases at J, with 12 bases in the middle.